The 30 T cell receptor beta chains reported below all come from one sample, sequenced in a study of blood T cells in healthy people across ages. A sample-barcoded 5' primer and a J-beta primer mix were used in a second PCR of about 7 to 12 cycles. Each CDR3 protein is one row after TCRdb ran MiXCR on the 5' RACE reads. The sample lists 380,000 or so distinct CDR3 sequences, approximately 47% occurring once. Sequencing used blood. These TCRs come from a man in his 60s in good health.

The V and J genes are TRBV5-1 and TRBJ2-5, with D possibly TRBD2 on 5 matching bases. V lost 4 bases and J lost 5, with 18 bases in between. Germline assignment: CDR1 SGHRS and CDR2 YFSETQ. The CDR3 sequence is 15 residues long. The CDR3 DNA is TGCGCCAGCAGCGACCCCGTACTAGTTGTCGAGACCCAGTACTTC. Translating it yields CASSDPVLVVETQYF. The full variable domain, in which reference TRBV5-1 and TRBJ2-5 provide the parts outside the CDR3, is KAGVTQTPRYLIKTRGQQVTLSCSPISGHRSVSWYQQTPGQGLQFLFEYFSETQRNKGNFPGRFSGRQFSNSRSEMNVSTLELGDSALYLCASSDPVLVVETQYFGPGTRLLVL.

This chain connects TRBV6-2 or TRBV6-3 to TRBJ2-3, with unresolved D. The CDR3 length is 14 residues. Trimming stripped 2 bases from V and 4 bases from J, with 10 bases between. Germline CDR1 reads MNHEY; CDR2 reads SVGEGT. CDR3 bases: TGTGCCAGCAGTTACGTTCCGGAATCAGATACGCAGTATTTT. The encoded protein is CASSYVPESDTQYF.

This chain uses TRBV28 with TRBJ1-1, with D perhaps matching TRBD1 (5 bases). Trimming took 6 bases from V and 1 from J, leaving 15 bases between them. The germline V gene encodes CDR1 MDHEN and CDR2 SYDVKM. CDR3 length equals 15 residues. CDR3 sequence (DNA): TGTGCCAGCAGCGTGGTAGGCAGGGAGAACACTGAAGCTTTCTTT. It yields the protein CASSVVGRENTEAFF.

This clonotype came up many times. V gene TRBV7-2 combines with J gene TRBJ2-3; possibly TRBD2 for D (6 bases). Germline V gives CDR1 SGHTA, CDR2 FQGNSA. This CDR3 contains 13 residues. The V end was cut by 2 bases, the J end by 6 bases, with 9 bases between. The CDR3 DNA follows: TGTGCCAGCAGCTTATGGAGGGAGGATACGCAGTATTTT. Its translation is CASSLWREDTQYF.

This clonotype was counted only a few times. The J gene is TRBJ2-1, the V gene TRBV12-3 or TRBV12-4; tentative D call: TRBD2 (6 bases). V was trimmed by 5 bases and J by 9 bases, leaving 20 bases between them. The CDR3 totals 15 residues. DNA for the CDR3: TGTGCCAGCAGTCCCCGTGGGGGAGGAGGAGGTGAGCAGTTCTTC. It codes for CASSPRGGGGGEQFF.

V gene TRBV28 combines with J gene TRBJ1-2; D is possibly TRBD1 (6 bases). CDR1 MDHEN and CDR2 SYDVKM come from the germline V gene. The V gene lost 4 bases and the J gene lost 4 bases, with 13 bases spanning the gap. This CDR3 region has 14 residues. The CDR3 coding sequence is TGTGCCAGCAGTTCAGCGACAGGAGTCTATGGCTACACCTTC. Its translation is CASSSATGVYGYTF.

V gene TRBV28 combines with J gene TRBJ2-7, with 9 bases that match TRBD1. This CDR3 has 16 amino acids. V lost 6 bases and J lost 4; bases outside the gene matches: 13. CDR1 is MDHEN and CDR2 is SYDVKM in the germline V gene. The CDR3 coding sequence is TGTGCCAGCAGCCCGAATGGACAGGGGAGGCCTTACGAGCAGTACTTC. It translates to CASSPNGQGRPYEQYF.

This rearrangement joins TRBV14 to TRBJ2-7; 7 bases are shared with TRBD1. Unmatched junction bases numbered 7, after V lost 3 bases and J lost 5 bases. CDR1 is SGHDN, CDR2 FVKESK, per germline. CDR3 length equals 14 residues. The DNA of the CDR3 is TGTGCCAGCAGCCAGAACAGGGGCAGGGACGAGCAGTACTTC. Residues: CASSQNRGRDEQYF.

The chain combines TRBV20-1 with TRBJ2-3; 15 nucleotides agree with TRBD2. CDR1 DFQATT and CDR2 SNEGSKA come from the germline V gene (reference sequence). The CDR3 contains 17 residues. CDR3 loop: CSPKGTSGRRGTDTQYF. Here the CDR3 DNA reads TGCAGCCCAAAAGGGACTAGCGGGAGGAGGGGCACAGATACGCAGTATTTT.

V and J are TRBV20-1 and TRBJ2-3, with a possible D match to TRBD1 (7 bases). The CDR3 is 11 residues long. Trimming took off 6 bases at V and 5 bases at J, with 9 bases between the two ends. In germline, CDR1 is DFQATT, CDR2 SNEGSKA (reference sequence). The CDR3 bases are TGCAGTGCGCAGGGGGGAGATACGCAGTATTTT. It encodes CSAQGGDTQYF.

The rearrangement links TRBV20-1 to TRBJ2-5; 10 bases are a match to TRBD2. The CDR3 length is 15 residues. Germline V lookup: CDR1 DFQATT, CDR2 SNEGSKA (reference sequence). After removal of 2 bases from V and 4 bases from J, the junction contained 7 bases not matched to a gene. CDR3 sequence reads: CSARSLAGVGETQYF. CDR3 bases: TGCAGTGCTAGATCCCTAGCGGGGGTTGGAGAGACCCAGTACTTC.

This clonotype was seen ten or more times. The J gene is TRBJ1-2, the V gene TRBV28; 7 nucleotides agree with TRBD1. Trimming at V came to 5 bases and at J to 5 bases, leaving 5 bases not matched to a gene. Germline values: CDR1 MDHEN, CDR2 SYDVKM. The CDR3 extends over 13 amino acids. CDR3 sequence: CASSGQELYGYTF. The CDR3 DNA is TGTGCCAGCAGTGGACAGGAATTATATGGCTACACCTTC.

This clonotype was detected a few times. The chain uses TRBV20-1 and TRBJ2-1; 10 bases line up with TRBD2. Germline CDR1 and CDR2: DFQATT and SNEGSKA (reference sequence). This CDR3 has 15 residues. V shed 4 bases, J shed 0 bases, and the junction held 3 bases outside the gene matches. The CDR3 here is CSATRTSGSYNEQFF. The CDR3 nucleotides are TGCAGTGCTACGCGGACTAGCGGCTCCTACAATGAGCAGTTCTTC.

This clonotype was seen only a few times. The chain uses TRBV27 and TRBJ1-6, with D maybe TRBD1 (5 bases). V lost 3 bases, J lost 8 bases, and 11 bases lay in between. Germline values: CDR1 MNHEY, CDR2 SMNVEV (reference sequence). CDR3 length: 14 amino acids. DNA of the CDR3: TGTGCCAGCAGTTTTGCGGGGGATTATTCACCCCTCCACTTT. Translating gives CASSFAGDYSPLHF.

The V and J genes are TRBV12-3 or TRBV12-4 and TRBJ2-1; a possible D gene is TRBD1 (7 bases). The CDR3 consists of 16 residues. V was trimmed by 8 bases and J by 6 bases, leaving 23 bases between them. The CDR3 DNA sequence: TGTGCCAGCTTCGACTACAGCCAGGGGGGATCCAATGAGCAGTTCTTC. Translated: CASFDYSQGGSNEQFF.

This clonotype was picked up a small number of times. The V call is TRBV15, the J call TRBJ2-3, with D uncertain. Germline lookup yields CDR1 LNHNV and CDR2 YYDKDF (reference sequence). The CDR3 extends over 14 amino acids. Trimming pared 5 bases from V and 2 bases from J, leaving 11 bases between. CDR3 residues: CATSRNEVTDTQYF. CDR3 DNA: TGTGCCACCAGCCGGAACGAAGTCACAGATACGCAGTATTTT.

This clonotype has at least ten counts. The chain couples TRBV20-1 to TRBJ2-1; 9 bases line up with TRBD2. Unmatched junction bases numbered 10, after V lost 7 bases and J lost 6 bases. The CDR3 has 14 residues. Germline V gene lookup returns CDR1 DFQATT and CDR2 SNEGSKA (reference sequence). This chain's CDR3 is CSGTRSGGRNEQFF. CDR3 nucleotide sequence: TGCAGTGGCACACGGAGCGGGGGGCGCAATGAGCAGTTCTTC.

This clonotype has a handful of counts. The chain uses TRBV20-1 and TRBJ2-5; 11 nucleotides align to TRBD1. J gave up 5 bases and V 3 bases, and 8 bases lay outside the gene matches. CDR3 length: 15 amino acids. Germline CDR1 DFQATT, CDR2 SNEGSKA (reference sequence). CDR3 bases: TGCAGTGCTAGGGACAGGGGGCGGTCAGTGGAGACCCAGTACTTC. As protein: CSARDRGRSVETQYF.

This clonotype was seen only a few times. J is TRBJ2-7 and V is TRBV6-6, with 7 bases aligning to TRBD2. Germline V CDR1 and CDR2: MNHNY, SVGAGI (reference sequence). This CDR3 contains 14 residues. Trimming at V came to 7 bases and at J to 1 base, leaving 7 bases not matched to a gene. CDR3 protein: CASTRLAVSYEQYF. CDR3 in DNA: TGTGCCAGCACCCGGCTAGCGGTATCCTACGAGCAGTACTTC.

The V gene is TRBV4-1, the J gene TRBJ2-7; D is perhaps TRBD1 or TRBD2 (5 bases each). Germline loops: CDR1 MGHRA, CDR2 YSYEKL. The CDR3 totals 14 residues. V lost 6 bases and J 1 base, leaving 13 bases between the germline ends. CDR3 coding DNA: TGCGCCAGCAGTCCACGGGACCCTTCCTACGAGCAGTACTTC. This encodes CASSPRDPSYEQYF.

This clonotype was seen a few times. The V and J genes are TRBV7-2 and TRBJ2-7; 8 nucleotides line up with TRBD1. Germline lookup yields CDR1 SGHTA and CDR2 FQGNSA. V dropped 1 base and J dropped 0; count of bases not matched to a gene: 5. CDR3 size: 16 residues. The CDR3 loop reads CASSLVAGGPSYEQYF. The CDR3 nucleotides are TGTGCCAGCAGCTTAGTTGCAGGGGGCCCCTCCTACGAGCAGTACTTC. Full variable domain (remainder filled in from reference TRBV7-2 and TRBJ2-7): GAGVSQSPSNKVTEKGKDVELRCDPISGHTALYWYRQSLGQGLEFLIYFQGNSAPDKSGLPSDRFSAERTGGSVSTLTIQRTQQEDSAVYLCASSLVAGGPSYEQYFGPGTRLTVT.

This chain links TRBV7-8 with TRBJ2-3, with TRBD1 matching 8 bases. J gave up 6 bases and V 3 bases, and 11 bases lay outside the gene matches. The CDR3 sequence is 16 residues long. The V gene's germline CDR1 is SGHVS and CDR2 FQNEAQ. The CDR3 sequence is CASSFHSRTGSDTQYF. As DNA, the CDR3 is TGTGCCAGCAGCTTTCACTCTCGGACAGGGAGCGATACGCAGTATTTT.

This chain uses TRBV7-6 with TRBJ2-1; 7 bases map to TRBD2. Germline lookup yields CDR1 SGHVS and CDR2 FNYEAQ. Trimming at V came to 5 bases and at J to 4 bases, leaving 11 bases not matched to a gene. The CDR3 loop spans 16 amino acids. The CDR3 DNA reads TGTGCCAGCAGCCCGCTGGGCGGGGGAAAATACAATGAGCAGTTCTTC. Protein product: CASSPLGGGKYNEQFF.

This clonotype was observed a handful of times. The genes are TRBV12-3 or TRBV12-4 and TRBJ2-3; possible D gene TRBD1, 6 bases. This CDR3 is built from 13 residues. V shed 7 bases and J shed 4 bases, with 12 bases lying between them. The CDR3 DNA sequence: TGTGCCAGCACTCCAGGGGCCCCAGATACGCAGTATTTT. Translated: CASTPGAPDTQYF.

As regards this clonotype: The junction and the germline gene differ at one end; a read error may be behind it. This chain uses TRBV6-1 with TRBJ1-6; 7 bases match TRBD1. The CDR3 runs 18 residues. Per germline, CDR1 MNHNS and CDR2 SASEGT. CDR3 in DNA: TGTGCCAGCAGTGTAAATATCCCGGGGCAGGGGGGTAATTTACCCCTCCACTTT. Protein product: CASSVNIPGQGGNLPLHF.

In regard to this clonotype: Given a much more abundant clone one base away, this may be a read error. The J gene is TRBJ2-1, the V gene TRBV29-1; possibly TRBD1 or TRBD2 for D (6 bases each). From germline, CDR1 is SQVTM and CDR2 ANQGSEA. The CDR3 spans 13 residues. The CDR3 spells CSVAEGVYNGQFF. The CDR3 region has the DNA TGCAGCGTTGCGGAGGGGGTCTACAATGGGCAGTTCTTC.

This clonotype was detected a few times. This chain links TRBV6-5 with TRBJ2-1, with 9 bases lining up with TRBD2. The V gene end was trimmed by 0 bases and the J gene end by 15 bases; junction bases not matched to a gene: 0. CDR1 and CDR2 (germline): MNHEY, SVGAGI. CDR3 length: 11 residues. The CDR3 is CASSYSGLAFF. Here the CDR3 DNA reads TGTGCCAGCAGTTACTCGGGACTAGCGTTCTTC.

The rearrangement links TRBV20-1 to TRBJ1-2, with 9 bases fitting TRBD1. This CDR3 is built from 14 residues. V dropped 3 bases and J dropped 1; count of bases not matched to a gene: 3. Germline loops: CDR1 DFQATT, CDR2 SNEGSKA (reference sequence). This CDR3 is CSASRDRVNYGYTF. DNA for the CDR3: TGCAGTGCTAGCCGGGACAGGGTTAACTATGGCTACACCTTC.

The chain joins TRBV27 to TRBJ2-1; D is ambiguous. The V end was cut by 8 bases, the J end by 5 bases, with 10 bases between. The CDR3 extends over 12 amino acids. CDR1 is MNHEY and CDR2 is SMNVEV in the germline V gene (reference sequence). CDR3 nucleotides: TGTGCCAGCCCCCCCCGGGACAATGAGCAGTTCTTC. Translated: CASPPRDNEQFF.

The count of this clonotype is one. V and J are TRBV5-6 and TRBJ2-7; D possibly matches TRBD1 or TRBD2 (5 bases each). Germline CDR1 and CDR2: SGHDT and YYEEEE. The CDR3 extends over 15 amino acids. V lost 6 bases and J lost 1, with 17 bases in between. CDR3 loop: CASTRGVLPSYEQYF. In DNA form, the CDR3 reads TGTGCCAGCACCCGAGGGGTTTTGCCTTCCTACGAGCAGTACTTC. The full variable domain, completed using reference TRBV5-6 and TRBJ2-7, is DAGVTQSPTHLIKTRGQQVTLRCSPKSGHDTVSWYQQALGQGPQFIFQYYEEEERQRGNFPDRFSGHQFPNYSSELNVNALLLGDSALYLCASTRGVLPSYEQYFGPGTRLTVT.